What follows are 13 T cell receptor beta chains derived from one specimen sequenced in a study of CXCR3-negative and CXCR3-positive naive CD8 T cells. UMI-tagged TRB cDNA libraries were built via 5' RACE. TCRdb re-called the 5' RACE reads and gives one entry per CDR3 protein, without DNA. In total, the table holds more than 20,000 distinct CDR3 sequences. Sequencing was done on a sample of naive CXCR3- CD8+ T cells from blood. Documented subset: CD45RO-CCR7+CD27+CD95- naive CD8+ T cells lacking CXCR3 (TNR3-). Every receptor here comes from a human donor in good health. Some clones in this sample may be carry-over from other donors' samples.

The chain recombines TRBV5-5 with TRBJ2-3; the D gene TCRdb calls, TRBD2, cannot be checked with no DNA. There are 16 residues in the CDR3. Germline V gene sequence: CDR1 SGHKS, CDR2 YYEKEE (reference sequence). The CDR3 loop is CAGSLLDPADTDTQYF.

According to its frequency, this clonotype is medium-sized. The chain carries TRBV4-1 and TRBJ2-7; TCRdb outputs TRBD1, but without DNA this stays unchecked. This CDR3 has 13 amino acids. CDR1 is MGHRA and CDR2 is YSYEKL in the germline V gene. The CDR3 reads CASSQSTGDEQYF.

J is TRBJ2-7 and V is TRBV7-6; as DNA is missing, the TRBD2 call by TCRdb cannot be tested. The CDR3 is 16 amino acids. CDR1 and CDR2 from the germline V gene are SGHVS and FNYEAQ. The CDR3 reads CASSSGSGPTSYEQYF. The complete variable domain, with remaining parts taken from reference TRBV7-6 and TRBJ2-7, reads GAGVSQSPRYKVTKRGQDVALRCDPISGHVSLYWYRQALGQGPEFLTYFNYEAQQDKSGLPNDRFSAERPEGSISTLTIQRTEQRDSAMYRCASSSGSGPTSYEQYFGPGTRLTVT.

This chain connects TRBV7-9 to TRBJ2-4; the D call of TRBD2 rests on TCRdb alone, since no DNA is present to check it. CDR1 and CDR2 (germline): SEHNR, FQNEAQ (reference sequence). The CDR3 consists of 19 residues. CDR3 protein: CASSLTSKTSGRAGNIQYF.

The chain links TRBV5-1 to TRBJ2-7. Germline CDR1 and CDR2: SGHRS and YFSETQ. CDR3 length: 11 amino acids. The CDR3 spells CASSDQTEQYF. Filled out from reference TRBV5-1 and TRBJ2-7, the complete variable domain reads KAGVTQTPRYLIKTRGQQVTLSCSPISGHRSVSWYQQTPGQGLQFLFEYFSETQRNKGNFPGRFSGRQFSNSRSEMNVSTLELGDSALYLCASSDQTEQYFGPGTRLTVT.

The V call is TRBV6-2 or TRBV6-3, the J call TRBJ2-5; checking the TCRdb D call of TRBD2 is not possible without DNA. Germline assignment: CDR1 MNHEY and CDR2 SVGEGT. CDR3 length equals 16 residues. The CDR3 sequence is CASSWPLSRTQETQYF.

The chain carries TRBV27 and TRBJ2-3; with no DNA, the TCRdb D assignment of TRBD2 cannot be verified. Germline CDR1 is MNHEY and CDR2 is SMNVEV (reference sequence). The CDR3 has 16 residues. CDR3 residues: CASSSSGGGAPDTQYF.

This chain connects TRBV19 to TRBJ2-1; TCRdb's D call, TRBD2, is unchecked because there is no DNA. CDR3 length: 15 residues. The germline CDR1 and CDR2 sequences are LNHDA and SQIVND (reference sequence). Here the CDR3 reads CASTTGLSSYNEQFF.

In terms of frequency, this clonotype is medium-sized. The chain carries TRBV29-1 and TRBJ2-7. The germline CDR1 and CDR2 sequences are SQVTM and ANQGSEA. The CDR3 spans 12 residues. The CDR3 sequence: CSVEGASYEQYF.

The chain's CDR3 is CASSKRAPDNEQFF. J is TRBJ2-1 and V is TRBV21-1; TCRdb selects TRBD2, and the lack of DNA leaves this call unchecked. TRBV21-1 is shown as a pseudogene. The CDR3 totals 14 residues.

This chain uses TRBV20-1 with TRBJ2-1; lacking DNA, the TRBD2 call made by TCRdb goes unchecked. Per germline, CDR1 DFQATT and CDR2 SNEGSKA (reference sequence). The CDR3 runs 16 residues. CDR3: CSARDISGTLNNEQFF.

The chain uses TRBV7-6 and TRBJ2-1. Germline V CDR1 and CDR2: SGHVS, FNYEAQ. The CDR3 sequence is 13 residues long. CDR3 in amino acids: CASSIAVGNEQFF.

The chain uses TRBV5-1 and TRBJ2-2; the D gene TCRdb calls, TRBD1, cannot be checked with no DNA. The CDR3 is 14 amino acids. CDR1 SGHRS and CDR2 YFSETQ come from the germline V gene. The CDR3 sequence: CASNTERRAGELFF.